The next 29 T cell receptor beta chains were all read from a single sample in a study of shared clonotypes between healthy human individuals. TCRdb's copy holds only in-frame clones and misses some; the assay was immunoSEQ multiplex PCR. The repertoire has approximately 500,000 clones, less than 96% of them found once; the top ten carry approximately 0.062%. What was sequenced was naive CD4+ T cells sorted from blood. Subset given: CD45RA+ positively selected. The source is a woman under 40 in good health.

The rearrangement joins TRBV5-4 to TRBJ2-1, with 7 bases that match TRBD2. Trimming removed 3 bases from V and 8 bases from J; junction bases left unmatched: 17. CDR3 length: 17 amino acids. Germline loops: CDR1 SGHNT, CDR2 YYREEE (reference sequence). The CDR3 reads CASSWGGGGSGFYEQFF. The CDR3, as DNA: TGTGCCAGCAGCTGGGGGGGTGGCGGGAGTGGGTTCTATGAGCAGTTCTTC.

The V call is TRBV19, the J call TRBJ2-3; D remains ambiguous. Germline lookup yields CDR1 LNHDA and CDR2 SQIVND (reference sequence). CDR3 length: 13 amino acids. Trimming took off 7 bases at V and 4 bases at J, with 12 bases between the two ends. The CDR3 DNA reads TGTGCCAGTACCTCTAGGGCAGCAGATACGCAGTATTTT. It encodes CASTSRAADTQYF.

The chain has TRBV2 and TRBJ1-2, with D possibly TRBD1 on 6 matching bases. This CDR3 spans 12 amino acids. V lost 6 bases, J lost 4 bases, and 9 bases lay in between. CDR1 and CDR2 from the germline V gene are SNHLY and FYNNEI. In DNA form, the CDR3 reads TGTGCCAGCAGGGCGGACAGCTATGGCTACACCTTC. This encodes CASRADSYGYTF.

V gene TRBV9 combines with J gene TRBJ2-2, with D possibly matching TRBD2 (5 bases). CDR3 length: 16 residues. Germline V gene sequence: CDR1 SGDLS, CDR2 YYNGEE. V was pared by 0 bases and J by 5 bases, with 14 bases between. This chain's CDR3 is CASSVGGLMGTGELFF. DNA of the CDR3: TGTGCCAGCAGCGTAGGTGGACTCATGGGGACCGGGGAGCTGTTTTTT.

V gene TRBV27 combines with J gene TRBJ2-5; TRBD2 matches at 7 bases. The J call may be in error: the DNA end matches TRBJ2-7 better. The CDR3 runs 13 residues. The germline CDR1 and CDR2 sequences are MNHEY and SMNVEV (reference sequence). In nucleotides, the CDR3 is TGTGCCAGCGGGAGAGCGGGATCATACGAGCAGTACTTC. It translates to CASGRAGSYEQYF.

The V and J genes are TRBV2 and TRBJ2-7; 9 nucleotides align to TRBD1. This CDR3 is 14 amino acids long. Germline trimming cut 6 bases from V and 0 bases from J; bases unmatched to any gene: 3. Looked up from germline, CDR1 is SNHLY and CDR2 is FYNNEI. CDR3 DNA: TGTGCCAGCAGGGTACAGGGGGCCTCCTACGAGCAGTACTTC. Amino acid sequence: CASRVQGASYEQYF.

The chain employs TRBV5-1 and TRBJ2-1, with 8 bases fitting TRBD2. The CDR3 has 15 residues. V lost 0 bases to trimming and J lost 7 bases; unmatched junction nucleotides: 6. Germline V gene sequence: CDR1 SGHRS, CDR2 YFSETQ. Written as DNA, the CDR3 is TGCGCCAGCAGCTTGGAAAGCGGGAGTAGGAATGAGCAGTTCTTC. Translation: CASSLESGSRNEQFF.

The CDR3 spells CASSYRGVVSGYTF. As DNA, the CDR3 is TGTGCCAGCAGTTACCGGGGTGTGGTTAGTGGCTACACCTTC. This chain joins TRBV6-5 and TRBJ1-2; no clear D gene. The germline V gene has CDR1 MNHEY and CDR2 SVGAGI. V was clipped by 2 bases and J by 7 bases, with 14 bases between them. This CDR3 has 14 residues.

V and J are TRBV28 and TRBJ1-1; 8 bases are shared with TRBD1. Germline CDR1 and CDR2: MDHEN and SYDVKM. The CDR3 sequence is 16 residues long. With V trimmed by 7 bases and J by 5 bases, 15 bases remained unmatched. CDR3 in amino acids: CASKSLTRTGRTEAFF. The CDR3, as DNA: TGTGCCAGCAAATCTCTTACCCGGACAGGGCGGACTGAAGCTTTCTTT.

Comment on this clone: This CDR3 is also generated by other DNA sequences in the sample. The chain joins TRBV27 to TRBJ2-2, with D unresolved. CDR3 length: 12 residues. Between the trimmed V and J ends, which lost 5 bases and 1 base, there was a span of 2 bases. The V gene's germline CDR1 is MNHEY and CDR2 SMNVEV (reference sequence). This CDR3 is CASSKNTGELFF. In nucleotides, the CDR3 is TGTGCCAGCAGTAAGAACACCGGGGAGCTGTTTTTT.

The chain employs TRBV2 and TRBJ2-1, with 12 bases aligning to TRBD2. Germline CDR1 SNHLY, CDR2 FYNNEI. This CDR3 spans 15 amino acids. V lost 2 bases and J lost 7; bases outside the gene matches: 3. The CDR3 DNA reads as TGTGCCAGCAGTGAACTACTAGCGGGAGGAAATGAGCAGTTCTTC. Translating gives CASSELLAGGNEQFF.

V and J are TRBV9 and TRBJ1-4; D uncertain. V was cut by 0 bases and J by 9 bases, with 15 bases left in between. The CDR3 sequence is 15 residues long. Germline V lookup: CDR1 SGDLS, CDR2 YYNGEE. The CDR3 bases are TGTGCCAGCAGCGTAGAGGAGGCGTTCATTAAAAAACTGTTTTTT. Translating gives CASSVEEAFIKKLFF.

This chain links TRBV29-1 with TRBJ2-3; D is ambiguous. The CDR3 has 11 amino acids. From germline, CDR1 is SQVTM and CDR2 ANQGSEA. The V and J ends lost 6 bases and 8 bases respectively, with 12 bases between them. The CDR3 region has the DNA TGCAGCGTAGAGAACGGCGGTACGCAGTATTTT. Residues: CSVENGGTQYF.

V and J are TRBV28 and TRBJ1-1; 7 bases map to TRBD1. The trim removed 5 bases at V and 9 bases at J, leaving 15 bases unmatched. CDR3 length: 15 amino acids. Germline V gives CDR1 MDHEN, CDR2 SYDVKM. CDR3 DNA: TGTGCCAGCAGTCCAACGACAGGGTTCCCCCCACAAGCTTTCTTT. This gives the protein CASSPTTGFPPQAFF.

The rearrangement links TRBV28 to TRBJ1-3; D unresolved. V lost 6 bases, J lost 0 bases, and 12 bases lay in between. CDR1 and CDR2 from the germline V gene are MDHEN and SYDVKM. The CDR3 spans 15 residues. CDR3 in amino acids: CASSPFLGSGNTIYF. CDR3 nucleotide sequence: TGTGCCAGCAGCCCTTTTCTGGGCTCTGGAAACACCATATATTTT.

The V call is TRBV9, the J call TRBJ1-1; D gene ambiguous. CDR1 and CDR2 (germline): SGDLS, YYNGEE. This CDR3 spans 12 amino acids. V lost 8 bases and J lost 2, with 10 bases in between. In DNA, the CDR3 is TGTGCCAGTGCGGACGGTAACACTGAAGCTTTCTTT. Amino acid sequence: CASADGNTEAFF.

V is TRBV5-6 and J is TRBJ2-7, with 7 bases fitting TRBD1. The germline gives CDR1 SGHDT, CDR2 YYEEEE. There are 16 residues in the CDR3. V lost 4 bases and J lost 0; bases outside the gene matches: 10. The CDR3 here is CASSAYTGADSYEQYF. As DNA, the CDR3 is TGTGCCAGCAGCGCGTATACAGGGGCCGACTCCTACGAGCAGTACTTC.

This chain joins TRBV27 and TRBJ1-2; TRBD1 matches 7 bases. The CDR3 sequence is 15 residues long. Germline loops: CDR1 MNHEY, CDR2 SMNVEV (reference sequence). V shed 6 bases, J shed 0 bases, and the junction held 7 bases outside the gene matches. The CDR3 is CASRRDREPNYGYTF. The DNA for the CDR3 is TGTGCCAGCAGGAGAGACAGGGAACCTAACTATGGCTACACCTTC.

The sample holds one count of this clone. The J gene is TRBJ2-3, the V gene TRBV6-1, with 7 bases matching TRBD2. This CDR3 is 13 amino acids long. J lost 4 bases, V lost 6 bases, and 4 bases had no gene match. Per the germline V gene, CDR1 is MNHNS and CDR2 is SASEGT. The CDR3 region is CASRAGLPDTQYF. The CDR3 bases are TGTGCCAGCAGAGCGGGACTTCCAGATACGCAGTATTTT.

The chain has TRBV9 and TRBJ2-1; 8 bases line up with TRBD2. The CDR3 spans 20 residues. J gave up 0 bases and V 0 bases, and 14 bases lay outside the gene matches. Germline CDR1 reads SGDLS; CDR2 reads YYNGEE. In DNA form, the CDR3 reads TGTGCCAGCAGCGTAGAGGGGGGCGGGAGGCGAAAAGGCTCCTACAATGAGCAGTTCTTC. This translates into CASSVEGGGRRKGSYNEQFF.

V is TRBV4-1 and J is TRBJ2-7; D gene ambiguous. V dropped 0 bases and J dropped 4 bases, with 13 bases sitting between them. The CDR3 sequence is 15 residues long. Germline V gene sequence: CDR1 MGHRA, CDR2 YSYEKL. The CDR3 DNA reads as TGCGCCAGCAGCCAAGATAGTGGGCTAGGGTACGAGCAGTACTTC. Its protein is CASSQDSGLGYEQYF.

This sequence joins TRBV6-6 and TRBJ1-2; TRBD1 matches at 7 bases. The J segment lost 2 bases and the V segment lost 5 bases, leaving 8 bases of the junction unmatched. This CDR3 is built from 15 residues. Germline V gene data show CDR1 as MNHNY and CDR2 as SVGAGI (reference sequence). The CDR3 region is CASSKQGPMNYGYTF. CDR3 sequence (DNA): TGTGCCAGCAGTAAACAGGGGCCAATGAACTATGGCTACACCTTC.

The chain couples TRBV5-1 to TRBJ2-7; 10 positions match TRBD2. After removal of 2 bases from V and 0 bases from J, the junction contained 5 bases not matched to a gene. The CDR3 consists of 16 residues. Germline assignment: CDR1 SGHRS and CDR2 YFSETQ. The CDR3 here is CASSLLAGSSSYEQYF. The CDR3 region has the DNA TGCGCCAGCAGCTTACTAGCGGGGTCAAGCTCCTACGAGCAGTACTTC.

The gene calls are TRBV27 and TRBJ2-3, with TRBD2 matching 14 bases. V lost 4 bases and J lost 6; bases outside the gene matches: 12. Germline values: CDR1 MNHEY, CDR2 SMNVEV (reference sequence). CDR3 length equals 18 residues. The CDR3 sequence is CASSSHPGLAGEGDTQYF. The CDR3 nucleotides read TGTGCCAGCAGTTCTCATCCGGGACTAGCGGGAGAAGGGGATACGCAGTATTTT.

The chain recombines TRBV11-2 with TRBJ1-3, with 7 bases aligning to TRBD1. The CDR3 totals 14 residues. With 7 bases clipped from V and 3 bases from J, the junction kept 6 bases outside the gene matches. Per germline, CDR1 SGHAT and CDR2 FQNNGV. The CDR3: CASTIDRVGNTIYF. The CDR3 nucleotides are TGTGCCAGCACCATCGACAGGGTTGGAAACACCATATATTTT.

The V gene is TRBV11-2, the J gene TRBJ2-5; D is unresolved. With 3 bases removed from V and 8 bases from J, the gap between germline ends came to 7 bases. From germline, CDR1 is SGHAT and CDR2 FQNNGV. The CDR3 loop spans 11 amino acids. The CDR3 protein is CASSFAETQYF. The CDR3 DNA sequence: TGTGCCAGCAGCTTCGCGGAAACCCAGTACTTC.

The gene calls are TRBV28 and TRBJ2-7; 13 bases line up with TRBD2. In germline, CDR1 is MDHEN, CDR2 SYDVKM. The CDR3 runs to 16 residues. V shed 6 bases, J shed 4 bases, and the junction held 9 bases outside the gene matches. The CDR3 DNA sequence: TGTGCCAGCAGCCACTCTCGGACTAGCGGGAGTTACGAGCAGTACTTC. Protein: CASSHSRTSGSYEQYF.

The rearrangement uses TRBV19 and TRBJ1-2; possibly TRBD1 for D (5 bases). CDR3 size: 14 residues. Per germline, CDR1 LNHDA and CDR2 SQIVND (reference sequence). V gave up 4 bases and J gave up 4 bases, with 13 bases separating them. The CDR3 DNA reads TGTGCCAGTAGTACCACAGGAGGGACCTATGGCTACACCTTC. It yields the protein CASSTTGGTYGYTF.

V and J are TRBV27 and TRBJ1-1; D may be TRBD1 (6 bases). CDR1 is MNHEY and CDR2 is SMNVEV in the germline V gene (reference sequence). The CDR3 is made up of 14 amino acids. The V end lost 7 bases, the J end lost 4 bases, and 16 bases lay between the germline ends. The CDR3, as DNA: TGTGCCAGCAATGGCCGGGGGCTCGGCACTGAAGCTTTCTTT. It is translated as CASNGRGLGTEAFF.